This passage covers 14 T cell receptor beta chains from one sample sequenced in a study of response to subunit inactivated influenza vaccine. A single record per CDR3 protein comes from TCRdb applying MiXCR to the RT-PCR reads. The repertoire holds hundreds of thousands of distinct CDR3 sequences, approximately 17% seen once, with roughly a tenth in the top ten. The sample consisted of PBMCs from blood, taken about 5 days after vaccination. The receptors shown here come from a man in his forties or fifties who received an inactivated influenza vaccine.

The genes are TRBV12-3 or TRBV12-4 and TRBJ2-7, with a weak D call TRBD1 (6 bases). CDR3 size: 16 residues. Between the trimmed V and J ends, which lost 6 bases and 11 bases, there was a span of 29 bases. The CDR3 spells CASSQTTGRAWKKKYF. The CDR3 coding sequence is TGTGCCAGCAGCCAAACAACAGGGCGGGCCTGGAAGAAGAAGTACTTC.

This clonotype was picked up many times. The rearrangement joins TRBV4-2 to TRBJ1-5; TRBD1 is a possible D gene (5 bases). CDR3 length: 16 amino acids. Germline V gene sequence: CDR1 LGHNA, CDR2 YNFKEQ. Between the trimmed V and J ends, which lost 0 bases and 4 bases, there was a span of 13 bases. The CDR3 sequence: CASSQDLGGKNQPQHF. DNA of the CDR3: TGTGCCAGCAGCCAAGATCTGGGGGGGAAAAATCAGCCCCAGCATTTT.

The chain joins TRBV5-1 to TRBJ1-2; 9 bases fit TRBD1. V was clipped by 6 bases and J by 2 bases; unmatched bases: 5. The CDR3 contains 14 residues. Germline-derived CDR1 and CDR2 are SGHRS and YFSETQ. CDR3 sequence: CASNRDRDNYGYTF. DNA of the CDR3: TGCGCCAGCAACCGGGACAGGGACAACTATGGCTACACCTTC.

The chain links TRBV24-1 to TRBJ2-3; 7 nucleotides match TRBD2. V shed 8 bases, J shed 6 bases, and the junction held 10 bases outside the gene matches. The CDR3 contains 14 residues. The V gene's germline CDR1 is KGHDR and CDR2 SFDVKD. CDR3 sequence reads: CATKASGLADTQYF. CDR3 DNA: TGTGCCACCAAGGCTAGCGGATTAGCCGATACGCAGTATTTT.

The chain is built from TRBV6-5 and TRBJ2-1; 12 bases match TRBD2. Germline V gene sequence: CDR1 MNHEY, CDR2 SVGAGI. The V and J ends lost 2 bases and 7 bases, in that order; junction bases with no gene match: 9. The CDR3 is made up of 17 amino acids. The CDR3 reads CASSYALAGGPGNEQFF. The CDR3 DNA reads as TGTGCCAGCAGTTACGCGCTAGCGGGAGGGCCTGGGAATGAGCAGTTCTTC.

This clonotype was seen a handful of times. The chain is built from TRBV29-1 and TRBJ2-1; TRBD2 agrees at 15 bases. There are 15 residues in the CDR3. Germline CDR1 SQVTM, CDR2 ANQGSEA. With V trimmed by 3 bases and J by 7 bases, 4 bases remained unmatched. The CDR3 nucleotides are TGCAGCGTTGATTACGGGACTAGCGGGAGGAATGAGCAGTTCTTC. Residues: CSVDYGTSGRNEQFF.

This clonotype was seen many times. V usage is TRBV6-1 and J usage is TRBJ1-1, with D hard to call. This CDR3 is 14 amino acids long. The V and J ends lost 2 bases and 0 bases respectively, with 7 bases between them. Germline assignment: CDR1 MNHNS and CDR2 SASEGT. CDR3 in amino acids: CASSEQVLNTEAFF. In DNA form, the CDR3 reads TGTGCCAGCAGTGAACAGGTTTTGAACACTGAAGCTTTCTTT.

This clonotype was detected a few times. In DNA form, the CDR3 reads TGTGCCAGCAGTTTATCCGGAATAGCGGGAGGGACCCAGTACTTC. This encodes CASSLSGIAGGTQYF. V usage is TRBV27 and J usage is TRBJ2-5; TRBD2 agrees at 10 bases. The junction had 5 bases not matched to a gene; V was cut back by 0 bases and J by 7 bases. The CDR3 sequence is 15 residues long. CDR1 and CDR2 from the germline V gene are MNHEY and SMNVEV (reference sequence).

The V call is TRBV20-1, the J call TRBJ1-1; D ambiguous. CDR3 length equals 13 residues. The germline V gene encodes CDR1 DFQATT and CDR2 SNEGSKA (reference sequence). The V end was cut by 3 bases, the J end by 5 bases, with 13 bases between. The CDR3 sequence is CSASNMGRTEAFF. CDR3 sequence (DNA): TGCAGTGCTAGCAACATGGGCAGGACTGAAGCTTTCTTT.

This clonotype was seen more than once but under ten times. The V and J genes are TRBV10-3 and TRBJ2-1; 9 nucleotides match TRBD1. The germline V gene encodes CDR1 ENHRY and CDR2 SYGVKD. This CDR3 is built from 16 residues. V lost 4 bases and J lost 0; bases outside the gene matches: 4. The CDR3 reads CAISAGQGPSYNEQFF. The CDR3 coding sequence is TGTGCCATCAGTGCGGGACAGGGTCCCTCCTACAATGAGCAGTTCTTC.

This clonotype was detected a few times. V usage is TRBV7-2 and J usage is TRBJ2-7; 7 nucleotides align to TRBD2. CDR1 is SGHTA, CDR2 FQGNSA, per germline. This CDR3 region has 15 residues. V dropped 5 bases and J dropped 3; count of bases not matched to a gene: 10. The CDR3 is CASSDAGVRHYEQYF. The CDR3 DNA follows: TGTGCCAGCAGCGATGCGGGGGTACGTCACTACGAGCAGTACTTC.

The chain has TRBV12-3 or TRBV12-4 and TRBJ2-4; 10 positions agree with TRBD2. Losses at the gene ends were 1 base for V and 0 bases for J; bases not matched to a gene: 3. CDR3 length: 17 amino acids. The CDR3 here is CASSLGTSGLAKNIQYF. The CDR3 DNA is TGTGCCAGCAGTTTAGGGACTAGCGGCCTAGCCAAAAACATTCAGTACTTC.

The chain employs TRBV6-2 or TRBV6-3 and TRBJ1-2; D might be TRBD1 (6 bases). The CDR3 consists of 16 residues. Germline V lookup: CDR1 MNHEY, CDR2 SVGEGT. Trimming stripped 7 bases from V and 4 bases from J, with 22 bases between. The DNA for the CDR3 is TGTGCCAGCACCCATCTTGGCAGGGGTACCCGCTATGGCTACACCTTC. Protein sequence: CASTHLGRGTRYGYTF.

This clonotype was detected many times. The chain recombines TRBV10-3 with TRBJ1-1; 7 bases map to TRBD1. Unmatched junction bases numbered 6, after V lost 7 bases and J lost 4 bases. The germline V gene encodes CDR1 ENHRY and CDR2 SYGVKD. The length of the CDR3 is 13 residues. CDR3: CAITGTGVTEAFF. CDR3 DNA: TGTGCCATCACTGGAACAGGGGTCACTGAAGCTTTCTTT.